This TCR beta chain is drawn from a study of PD-1 blockade in classical Hodgkin lymphoma. Details on this clone: What it binds is not known.

Germline values: CDR1 SGHNT, CDR2 YYREEE (reference sequence). The junction had 21 bases not matched to a gene; V was cut back by 4 bases and J by 6 bases. CDR3 size: 18 residues. Described time point: cycle 4 day 1 (C4D1), after 6 weeks of nivolumab. Every patient experienced relapse after autologous stem cell transplantation, and brentuximab vedotin exposure varied. Clones were read by immunoSEQ multiplex PCR, and TCRdb kept only the in-frame ones, dropping some. The repertoire includes some 100,000 clones, roughly 91% of them detected once, and roughly 2.1% sits in the top ten. Findings of the study overall: Whoever responded completely had baseline diversity much like that seen in newly diagnosed patients. Underlying causes for the observed repertoire differences were not defined, possibly disease activity or prior therapy.

The material was peripheral blood mononuclear cells (PBMCs), obtained before the fourth cycle of nivolumab. This sequence joins TRBV5-4 and TRBJ2-7; 8 bases fit TRBD1. This clonotype originated in a human donor with classical Hodgkin lymphoma. The CDR3 protein is CASSPRTGNFSGRVEQYF. CDR3 sequence (DNA): TGTGCCAGCAGCCCTCGGACAGGGAATTTTTCAGGTCGGGTCGAGCAGTACTTC.